A selection of T cell receptor beta chains follows, all from one sample in a study of cytomegalovirus exposure and HLA in healthy donors. Data came from immunoSEQ multiplex PCR; TCRdb stores just in-frame clones and leaves some out. The data show about 360,000 clones, with approximately 90% seen just once and roughly 0.82% held by the top ten. Source material: PBMCs. These receptors originate from a woman in her late teens or twenties in good health and CMV-seronegative. The CDR3 runs from the conserved cysteine through the conserved F or W. D genes are given only for firm matches. The size field is filled for only some rows; it gives once, few, many or a size class.

abundance	v_gene	d_gene	j_gene	CDR3aa	CDR3nt
-	TRBV21-1	-	TRBJ1-1	CASSTTRTRENTEAFF	TGTGCCAGCAGCACAACCCGGACCAGGGAAAACACTGAAGCTTTCTTT
-	TRBV6-4	-	TRBJ2-3	CASSDNSEGHTQYF	TGTGCCAGCAGTGACAACTCAGAGGGTCATACGCAGTATTTT
-	TRBV5-1	TRBD1	TRBJ2-7	CASSLYSGTGSREQYF	TGCGCCAGCAGCTTGTATTCCGGGACAGGGAGTCGGGAGCAGTACTTC
-	TRBV2	-	TRBJ1-1	CASSRDPGGPFF	TGTGCCAGCAGTCGGGACCCCGGGGGTCCTTTCTTT
-	TRBV28	TRBD1	TRBJ1-2	CASSSWTGRYGYTF	TGTGCCAGCAGTTCCTGGACAGGGAGGTATGGCTACACCTTC
-	TRBV19	-	TRBJ2-1	CASRSIGIQGNNEQFF	TGTGCCAGTAGGTCTATCGGCATTCAGGGGAACAATGAGCAGTTCTTC
-	TRBV27	TRBD1	TRBJ2-1	CASSPHPYRGLYNEQFF	TGTGCCAGCAGTCCCCATCCCTACAGGGGGCTTTACAATGAGCAGTTCTTC
-	TRBV5-1	TRBD1	TRBJ1-1	CASTVGTGDWTEAFF	TGCGCCAGCACGGTGGGGACAGGGGATTGGACTGAAGCTTTCTTT
-	TRBV7-9	-	TRBJ2-6	CASSLPVSGANVLTF	TGTGCCAGCAGCTTACCGGTCTCTGGGGCCAACGTCCTGACTTTC
-	TRBV27	TRBD1	TRBJ2-7	CASSISMDRVAEQYF	TGTGCCAGCAGTATCTCCATGGACAGGGTAGCCGAGCAGTACTTC
-	TRBV4-2	TRBD2	TRBJ2-1	CASSQPGTSGGRSYNEQFF	TGTGCCAGCAGCCAACCCGGGACTAGCGGGGGCCGCTCCTACAATGAGCAGTTCTTC
-	TRBV5-4	-	TRBJ1-1	CASSGSGNTEAFF	TGTGCCAGCAGCGGGAGTGGGAACACTGAAGCTTTCTTT
-	TRBV5-1	-	TRBJ2-5	CASRTYHAPQETQYF	TGCGCCAGCAGAACCTATCATGCTCCCCAAGAGACCCAGTACTTC
-	TRBV30	TRBD1	TRBJ2-6	CAWSVLWTGGGSGANVLTF	TGTGCCTGGAGTGTACTGTGGACAGGGGGAGGCTCTGGGGCCAACGTCCTGACTTTC
few	TRBV10-1	-	TRBJ2-2	CASSPSAGGELFF	TGCGCCAGCAGCCCATCAGCGGGCGGGGAGCTGTTTTTT
-	TRBV6-5	-	TRBJ2-5	CASSLNRQETQYF	TGTGCCAGCAGTTTAAATCGGCAAGAGACCCAGTACTTC
-	TRBV7-3	-	TRBJ2-2	CASSRRVLGTGELFF	TGTGCCAGCAGCCGACGGGTTTTAGGTACCGGGGAGCTGTTTTTT
-	TRBV27	TRBD1	TRBJ2-7	CASRRTFADRALYEQYF	TGTGCCAGCAGACGAACTTTTGCGGACAGGGCCCTCTACGAGCAGTACTTC
-	TRBV5-8	-	TRBJ2-1	CASSVTRGPDPSYNEQFF	TGTGCCAGCAGCGTCACGCGGGGACCGGACCCATCCTACAATGAGCAGTTCTTC
once	TRBV27	TRBD2	TRBJ2-3	CASSFRLAGGTDTQYF	TGTGCCAGCAGTTTTAGACTAGCGGGGGGCACAGATACGCAGTATTTT
-	TRBV7-9	TRBD2	TRBJ2-1	CASSSLAGANDEQFF	TGTGCCAGCAGCTCACTAGCGGGAGCTAACGATGAGCAGTTCTTC
-	TRBV28	TRBD1	TRBJ1-1	CASSSRQGTTEAFF	TGTGCCAGCAGTTCTCGACAGGGGACCACTGAAGCTTTCTTT
-	TRBV10-2	TRBD1	TRBJ1-1	CASSEPGGNTEAFF	TGCGCCAGCAGTGAGCCAGGGGGAAACACTGAAGCTTTCTTT
-	TRBV2	-	TRBJ1-3	CASSETSSSGNTIYF	TGTGCCAGCAGTGAAACAAGTTCCTCAGGAAACACCATATATTTT
few	TRBV2	TRBD1	TRBJ2-7	CASRGGQGSYEQYF	TGTGCCAGCAGGGGGGGACAGGGATCCTACGAGCAGTACTTC
-	TRBV30	-	TRBJ2-2	CAWREQGTNTGELFF	TGTGCCTGGAGAGAGCAGGGGACGAACACCGGGGAGCTGTTTTTT
-	TRBV28	-	TRBJ1-5	CASSLPSPFTQPQHF	TGTGCCAGCAGTTTACCAAGCCCCTTCACTCAGCCCCAGCATTTT
-	TRBV25-1	TRBD2	TRBJ2-1	CASSEGLAVYNEQFF	TGTGCCAGCAGTGAGGGACTAGCGGTCTACAATGAGCAGTTCTTC
-	TRBV15	TRBD2	TRBJ2-5	CATSRGELGLQETQYF	TGTGCCACCAGCAGGGGAGAACTGGGACTACAAGAGACCCAGTACTTC
-	TRBV4-1	-	TRBJ2-7	CASSQVQAPSYEQYF	TGCGCCAGCAGCCAAGTTCAGGCTCCCTCCTACGAGCAGTACTTC